The clone carrying this T cell receptor (beta chain) was picked up many times. The antigen remains unidentified. This sample is part of a study of CD8 T cells in ankylosing spondylitis. General study results and limits: Among TCR beta sequences, a motif of eight or nine highly homologous variants appeared characteristic of ankylosing spondylitis blood.

TCRdb re-derived calls from the 5' RACE reads in MiXCR, one entry per CDR3 protein. The sample has approximately 150,000 distinct CDR3 sequences, approximately 48% seen once. V gave up 4 bases and J gave up 4 bases, with 19 bases separating them. The CDR3 covers 17 residues. Per germline, CDR1 SGHTA and CDR2 FQGTGA. The receptor was isolated from a male donor with ankylosing spondylitis. The V and J genes are TRBV7-3 and TRBJ1-4; D possibly corresponds to TRBD1 (5 bases). Sequencing was done on a sample of synovial fluid, either unsorted or a sorted T cell fraction (not recorded which). For the CDR3, the DNA is TGTGCCAGCAGCTCCTACTCAGGGCGCACCCTTAATGAAAAACTGTTTTTT. Protein sequence: CASSSYSGRTLNEKLFF.